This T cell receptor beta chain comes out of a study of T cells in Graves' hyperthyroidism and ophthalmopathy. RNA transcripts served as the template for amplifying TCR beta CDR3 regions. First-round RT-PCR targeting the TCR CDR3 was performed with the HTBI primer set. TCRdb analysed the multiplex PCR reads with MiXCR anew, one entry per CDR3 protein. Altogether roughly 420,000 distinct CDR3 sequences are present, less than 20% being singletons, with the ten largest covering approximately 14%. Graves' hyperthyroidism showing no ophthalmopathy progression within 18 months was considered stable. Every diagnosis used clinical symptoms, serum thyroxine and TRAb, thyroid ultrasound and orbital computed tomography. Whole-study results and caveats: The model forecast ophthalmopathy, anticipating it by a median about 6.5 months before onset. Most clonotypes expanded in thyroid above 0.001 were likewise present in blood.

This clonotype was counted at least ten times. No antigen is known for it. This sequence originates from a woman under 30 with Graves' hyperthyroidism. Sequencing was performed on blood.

The CDR3 loop reads CASSLSAGGNEKLFF. Written as DNA, the CDR3 is TGCGCCAGCAGCTTGTCGGCAGGGGGGAATGAAAAACTGTTTTTT. This rearrangement joins TRBV5-1 to TRBJ1-4; 7 positions agree with TRBD1. V gave up 1 base and J gave up 5 bases; unmatched junction bases: 5. The germline V gene has CDR1 SGHRS and CDR2 YFSETQ. This CDR3 has 15 amino acids. Combining the CDR3 with reference TRBV5-1 and TRBJ1-4 gives the whole variable domain KAGVTQTPRYLIKTRGQQVTLSCSPISGHRSVSWYQQTPGQGLQFLFEYFSETQRNKGNFPGRFSGRQFSNSRSEMNVSTLELGDSALYLCASSLSAGGNEKLFFGSGTQLSVL.